The 30 T cell receptor beta chains listed next were all sequenced from one sample in a study of OX40 agonist ivuxolimab in advanced cancers. TCRdb's copy holds only in-frame clones and misses some; the assay was immunoSEQ multiplex PCR. The sample records around 140,000 clones, around nine tenths being singletons. The sequencing used CD4+ or CD8+ T cells sorted from blood, collected in a trial of the OX40 agonist ivuxolimab. The source of these receptors is an adult with an advanced solid tumor such as melanoma, head and neck, liver or kidney cancer.

The V call is TRBV28, the J call TRBJ2-7, with TRBD2 matching 7 bases. The CDR3 extends over 15 amino acids. Trimming cost V 5 bases and J 7 bases; bases outside gene matches: 14. Germline V gene lookup returns CDR1 MDHEN and CDR2 SYDVKM. CDR3 DNA: TGTGCCAGCAGTGAGGCTAGCGGTCCCTCGTGGGAGCAGTACTTC. It codes for CASSEASGPSWEQYF.

The rearrangement uses TRBV19 and TRBJ2-2, with D maybe TRBD1 (6 bases). Germline values: CDR1 LNHDA, CDR2 SQIVND (reference sequence). The CDR3 is made up of 19 amino acids. Trimming took 0 bases from V and 3 from J, leaving 20 bases between them. CDR3 nucleotide sequence: TGTGCCAGTAGTATAGATCGAATTGGGGGCAGGGGATACACCGGGGAGCTGTTTTTT. This translates into CASSIDRIGGRGYTGELFF.

The DNA of the CDR3 is TGTGCCAGCACCGAACAGGGGTATAGCTATGGCTACACCTTC. It specifies CASTEQGYSYGYTF. The chain has TRBV5-4 and TRBJ1-2, with 7 positions matching TRBD1. The CDR3 is made up of 14 amino acids. V shed 6 bases and J 4 bases; nucleotides not matched to a gene: 9. The germline V gene has CDR1 SGHNT and CDR2 YYREEE (reference sequence). Together with reference TRBV5-4 and TRBJ1-2, the CDR3 gives the full variable domain: ETGVTQSPTHLIKTRGQQVTLRCSSQSGHNTVSWYQQALGQGPQFIFQYYREEENGRGNFPPRFSGLQFPNYSSELNVNALELDDSALYLCASTEQGYSYGYTFGSGTRLTVV.

The chain joins TRBV19 to TRBJ1-2; a possible D gene is TRBD1 (6 bases). Trimming removed 8 bases at V and 3 bases at J, with 16 bases between. Germline assignment: CDR1 LNHDA and CDR2 SQIVND (reference sequence). The CDR3 runs 14 residues. DNA for the CDR3: TGTGCCAGTTCTCGGACAAGACAGGACTATGGCTACACCTTC. Amino acid sequence: CASSRTRQDYGYTF.

The chain combines TRBV19 with TRBJ1-3, with 8 bases aligning to TRBD1. V was pared by 6 bases and J by 0 bases, with 4 bases of the junction left unmatched. Germline V lookup: CDR1 LNHDA, CDR2 SQIVND (reference sequence). The CDR3 covers 15 residues. This CDR3 is CASSQTGVSGNTIYF. DNA for the CDR3: TGTGCCAGTAGCCAGACAGGGGTCTCTGGAAACACCATATATTTT. Drawing the rest from reference TRBV19 and TRBJ1-3, the complete variable domain is DGGITQSPKYLFRKEGQNVTLSCEQNLNHDAMYWYRQDPGQGLRLIYYSQIVNDFQKGDIAEGYSVSREKKESFPLTVTSAQKNPTAFYLCASSQTGVSGNTIYFGEGSWLTVV.

The gene calls are TRBV5-3 and TRBJ1-2; D is possibly TRBD1 (5 bases). TRBV5-3 is identified as an open reading frame with a role that is uncertain. The CDR3 runs to 14 residues. Trimming shortened V by 0 bases and J by 7 bases, and 13 bases separated the two germline ends. The CDR3 region has the DNA TGTGCCAGAAGCTTGGTTTCAGGGTTGGGTGGCTACACCTTC. This gives the protein CARSLVSGLGGYTF.

As regards this clone: Other nucleotide sequences in the sample specify the same CDR3. The gene calls are TRBV5-1 and TRBJ2-7, with TRBD1 as a possible D gene (6 bases). There are 12 residues in the CDR3. The germline V gene has CDR1 SGHRS and CDR2 YFSETQ. V was shortened by 10 bases and J by 0 bases, with 11 bases between the two germline ends. The CDR3 DNA is TGCGCCTCCGGACAGAGCTCCTACGAGCAGTACTTC. Its protein product is CASGQSSYEQYF.

This chain uses TRBV14 with TRBJ2-5, with D possibly matching TRBD1 (5 bases). The CDR3 runs 13 residues. Trimming stripped 5 bases from V and 0 bases from J, with 7 bases between. The V gene's germline CDR1 is SGHDN and CDR2 FVKESK. CDR3 sequence reads: CASSLTDQETQYF. The DNA for the CDR3 is TGTGCCAGCAGCTTGACAGACCAAGAGACCCAGTACTTC.

The chain has TRBV9 and TRBJ2-1; D is unresolved. The CDR3 length is 12 residues. CDR1 is SGDLS and CDR2 is YYNGEE in the germline V gene. V dropped 4 bases and J dropped 3 bases, with 5 bases sitting between them. The DNA for the CDR3 is TGTGCCAGCAGCCCCCACTACAATGAGCAGTTCTTC. Protein product: CASSPHYNEQFF.

The rearrangement joins TRBV10-3 to TRBJ2-1; the match to TRBD2 covers 12 bases. The ends lost 5 bases at V and 5 bases at J; junction bases unmatched: 4. Germline loops: CDR1 ENHRY, CDR2 SYGVKD. The CDR3 is 15 amino acids. Here the CDR3 reads CAISSLAGGDNEQFF. Written as DNA, the CDR3 is TGTGCCATCAGTTCCCTAGCGGGAGGGGACAATGAGCAGTTCTTC.

The chain combines TRBV11-2 with TRBJ2-1; TRBD2 aligns across 14 bases. V lost 1 base, J lost 7 bases, and 3 bases stayed unmatched. The CDR3 contains 16 residues. Germline V CDR1 and CDR2: SGHAT, FQNNGV. The CDR3 DNA is TGTGCCAGCAGCTTAGGGGGGACTAGCGGGAGAAATGAGCAGTTCTTC. The encoded protein is CASSLGGTSGRNEQFF.

The chain carries TRBV7-9 and TRBJ1-1; TRBD1 is a possible D gene (6 bases). Trimming left V 7 bases short and J 10 bases short, with 22 bases between. Germline V gene data show CDR1 as SEHNR and CDR2 as FQNEAQ (reference sequence). This CDR3 is 14 amino acids long. This CDR3 reads CASILLLGGAGAFF. The CDR3 DNA follows: TGTGCCAGCATTCTATTGTTGGGGGGCGCGGGAGCTTTCTTT.

This chain uses TRBV6-1 with TRBJ1-1, with TRBD1 as a possible D gene (6 bases). CDR3 length equals 14 residues. Germline CDR1 MNHNS, CDR2 SASEGT. V was pared by 7 bases and J by 6 bases, with 18 bases between. The CDR3 sequence is CASTGGGTEAEAFF. The DNA for the CDR3 is TGTGCCAGCACCGGAGGGGGAACGGAAGCTGAAGCTTTCTTT.

About this clone itself: Other nucleotide sequences from this sample produce the same CDR3. The J gene is TRBJ2-1, the V gene TRBV18; no clear D gene. Trimming shortened V by 2 bases and J by 5 bases, and 4 bases separated the two germline ends. This CDR3 contains 12 residues. CDR1 is KGHSH and CDR2 is LQKENI in the germline V gene. The CDR3 DNA is TGTGCCAGCTCACCAACAAACAATGAGCAGTTCTTC. Encoded protein: CASSPTNNEQFF.

This clone was observed at least ten times. The rearrangement links TRBV27 to TRBJ2-7; TRBD1 matches at 10 bases. Trimming removed 3 bases from V and 2 bases from J; junction bases left unmatched: 7. Germline CDR1 is MNHEY and CDR2 is SMNVEV (reference sequence). This CDR3 comprises 16 residues. The CDR3 DNA follows: TGTGCCAGCAGTTTGGTCGCGGGACAGGGGACCTACGAGCAGTACTTC. It codes for CASSLVAGQGTYEQYF.

Worth noting for this clone: This CDR3 is missing its conserved last phenylalanine or tryptophan, likely due to a read error. The rearrangement uses TRBV4-1 and TRBJ1-2; no firm D call. The V end lost 0 bases, the J end lost 4 bases, and 15 bases lay between the germline ends. The CDR3 has 16 residues. Germline V lookup: CDR1 MGHRA, CDR2 YSYEKL. DNA for the CDR3: TGCGCCAGCAGCCAAGATCGCCTCGCTGGGTCCTATGGCTACACCTCC. This translates into CASSQDRLAGSYGYTS.

The chain joins TRBV27 to TRBJ2-5, with D perhaps matching TRBD1 (6 bases). This CDR3 has 17 amino acids. V was clipped by 3 bases and J by 5 bases, with 22 bases between them. The V gene's germline CDR1 is MNHEY and CDR2 SMNVEV (reference sequence). The CDR3 loop is CASSFRLTGLFGETQYF. The CDR3 nucleotides are TGTGCCAGCAGTTTTCGTCTAACAGGGCTCTTTGGGGAGACCCAGTACTTC.

The chain carries TRBV5-1 and TRBJ2-7; TRBD1 matches 9 bases. V gave up 4 bases and J gave up 5 bases; unmatched junction bases: 4. Germline values: CDR1 SGHRS, CDR2 YFSETQ. The CDR3 totals 13 residues. The CDR3 DNA reads TGCGCCAGCAGCAGGGACAGGGAGAACGAGCAGTACTTC. Translated, it gives CASSRDRENEQYF. The full variable domain, completed using reference TRBV5-1 and TRBJ2-7, is KAGVTQTPRYLIKTRGQQVTLSCSPISGHRSVSWYQQTPGQGLQFLFEYFSETQRNKGNFPGRFSGRQFSNSRSEMNVSTLELGDSALYLCASSRDRENEQYFGPGTRLTVT.

The DNA of the CDR3 is TGTGCCAGCATGGACAGGGCTGGGGCCAACGTCCTGACTTTC. Its translation: CASMDRAGANVLTF. The V gene is TRBV6-4, the J gene TRBJ2-6, with 8 bases identical to TRBD1. CDR1 is MRHNA and CDR2 is SNTAGT in the germline V gene. This CDR3 is built from 14 residues. The V segment lost 7 bases and the J segment 2 bases; nucleotides outside the gene matches: 1.

The chain recombines TRBV18 with TRBJ2-5; a possible D gene is TRBD2 (6 bases). TRBJ2-7 matches the DNA end more closely, so the J call is doubtful. Germline CDR1 and CDR2: KGHSH and LQKENI. This CDR3 spans 12 amino acids. CDR3 sequence reads: CASSPRGDEQYF. CDR3 DNA sequence: TGTGCCAGCTCACCACGGGGGGACGAGCAGTACTTC.

The chain is built from TRBV11-2 and TRBJ2-1; no clear D. V lost 1 base, J lost 7 bases, and 8 bases lay in between. CDR1 SGHAT and CDR2 FQNNGV come from the germline V gene. CDR3 size: 13 residues. CDR3 protein: CASSLGPTNEQFF. In nucleotides, the CDR3 is TGTGCCAGCAGCTTAGGGCCTACTAATGAGCAGTTCTTC.

This sequence joins TRBV29-1 and TRBJ2-5, with D perhaps given as TRBD1 or TRBD2 (6 bases each). The V and J ends lost 5 bases and 5 bases respectively, with 15 bases between them. The CDR3 is made up of 13 amino acids. Germline CDR1 is SQVTM and CDR2 is ANQGSEA. The CDR3 sequence: CSVSLTGGETQYF. The CDR3 DNA reads TGCAGCGTTTCCTTGACAGGAGGGGAGACCCAGTACTTC.

This chain connects TRBV5-1 to TRBJ2-5; possible D gene TRBD1, 7 bases. The V gene lost 5 bases and the J gene lost 4 bases, with 18 bases spanning the gap. Germline V gene lookup returns CDR1 SGHRS and CDR2 YFSETQ. The CDR3 covers 15 residues. The CDR3 region has the DNA TGCGCCAGCAGTTTTGCAGGGGGGTATCGAGAGACCCAGTACTTC. Its protein product is CASSFAGGYRETQYF.

This chain uses TRBV11-3 with TRBJ2-3; no reliable D call. The CDR3 covers 12 residues. In germline, CDR1 is SGHNT, CDR2 YENEEA. Trimming took 4 bases from V and 6 from J, leaving 8 bases between them. CDR3 in amino acids: CASSSSLDTQYF. The CDR3 DNA is TGTGCCAGCAGCTCCTCCTTGGATACGCAGTATTTT.

The chain uses TRBV6-5 and TRBJ2-7; a possible D gene is TRBD1 (6 bases). Trimming removed 3 bases from V and 2 bases from J, with 11 bases in between. This CDR3 comprises 14 residues. Germline values: CDR1 MNHEY, CDR2 SVGAGI. Here the CDR3 DNA reads TGTGCCAGCAGTTATGAGGACAGAGCCTACGAGCAGTACTTC. Encoded protein: CASSYEDRAYEQYF.

The chain couples TRBV29-1 to TRBJ1-3; D unclear. The germline V gene has CDR1 SQVTM and CDR2 ANQGSEA. The CDR3 spans 12 residues. Trimming took 3 bases from V and 2 from J, leaving 5 bases between them. This CDR3 is CSVESPGNTIYF. CDR3 bases: TGCAGCGTTGAGAGCCCTGGAAACACCATATATTTT. The full variable domain, in which reference TRBV29-1 and TRBJ1-3 provide the parts outside the CDR3, is SAVISQKPSRDICQRGTSLTIQCQVDSQVTMMFWYRQQPGQSLTLIATANQGSEATYESGFVIDKFPISRPNLTFSTLTVSNMSPEDSSIYLCSVESPGNTIYFGEGSWLTVV.

The chain couples TRBV12-5 to TRBJ2-1, with D possibly matching TRBD1 (6 bases). Germline V lookup: CDR1 LGHNT, CDR2 FRNRAP. Trimming took off 5 bases at V and 4 bases at J, with 12 bases between the two ends. There are 14 residues in the CDR3. CDR3 protein: CASGPRTEYNEQFF. CDR3 in DNA: TGTGCTAGTGGTCCTCGGACAGAATACAATGAGCAGTTCTTC. The full variable domain, in which reference TRBV12-5 and TRBJ2-1 provide the parts outside the CDR3, is DARVTQTPRHKVTEMGQEVTMRCQPILGHNTVFWYRQTMMQGLELLAYFRNRAPLDDSGMPKDRFSAEMPDATLATLKIQPSEPRDSAVYFCASGPRTEYNEQFFGPGTRLTVL.

The genes are TRBV11-3 and TRBJ2-7, with TRBD1 identical over 7 bases. Germline V lookup: CDR1 SGHNT, CDR2 YENEEA. The CDR3 covers 12 residues. V gave up 10 bases and J gave up 2 bases; unmatched junction bases: 5. The DNA for the CDR3 is TGTGCCACTTTAGGGACAGCCTACGAGCAGTACTTC. Its protein is CATLGTAYEQYF.

V is TRBV18 and J is TRBJ2-6; the D gene is possibly TRBD2 (5 bases). V shed 1 base and J shed 0 bases, with 16 bases lying between them. The CDR3 totals 19 residues. Looked up from germline, CDR1 is KGHSH and CDR2 is LQKENI. Here the CDR3 DNA reads TGTGCCAGCTCACCACTACAGAGAGGGTTCCTCTCTGGGGCCAACGTCCTGACTTTC. This gives the protein CASSPLQRGFLSGANVLTF.

The V call is TRBV7-9, the J call TRBJ1-2; 8 bases are shared with TRBD1. Germline CDR1 is SEHNR and CDR2 is FQNEAQ (reference sequence). The CDR3 runs to 12 residues. V lost 10 bases to trimming and J lost 5 bases; unmatched junction nucleotides: 6. The CDR3 nucleotides read TGTGCCATGGGACAGGCATTTTATGGCTACACCTTC. Residues: CAMGQAFYGYTF.